This T cell receptor beta chain originates from a study of T cell repertoires in cytomegalovirus infection. The overall study: Recently identified HLA-C-restricted CMV epitopes and well-studied HLA-B-restricted CMV epitopes were used by the study. In public TCR beta signatures, there were indications of both CMV infection and matching HLA type.

The V end was cut by 5 bases, the J end by 2 bases, with 9 bases between. The CDR3 extends over 13 amino acids. CDR1 is SGHVS, CDR2 FNYEAQ, per germline. TCRdb passed the reads through MiXCR, listing each CDR3 protein once. The repertoire has 450,000 to 600,000 distinct CDR3 sequences, under 45% of them found once; the top ten carry about 45%. Comment on this clonotype: Antigen specificity is unknown.

Study-wide results and limits: Cumulative public TCR beta family frequency identified carriers of CMV plus the relevant HLA. It was HLA-C-restricted CMV-specific TCR beta clonotypes that dominated the response ex vivo.

The sequence derives from a human donor in good health (CMV status not recorded). Some clones in this sample may be carry-over from other donors' samples. This chain joins TRBV7-6 and TRBJ2-5; no clear D. The sequencing here drew on cultured PBMCs, taken from culture after CMV antigen stimulation. Here the CDR3 DNA reads TGTGCCAGCAGCACCCGCGAGCAAGAGACCCAGTACTTC. Its protein is CASSTREQETQYF. Drawing the rest from reference TRBV7-6 and TRBJ2-5, the complete variable domain is GAGVSQSPRYKVTKRGQDVALRCDPISGHVSLYWYRQALGQGPEFLTYFNYEAQQDKSGLPNDRFSAERPEGSISTLTIQRTEQRDSAMYRCASSTREQETQYFGPGTRLLVL.